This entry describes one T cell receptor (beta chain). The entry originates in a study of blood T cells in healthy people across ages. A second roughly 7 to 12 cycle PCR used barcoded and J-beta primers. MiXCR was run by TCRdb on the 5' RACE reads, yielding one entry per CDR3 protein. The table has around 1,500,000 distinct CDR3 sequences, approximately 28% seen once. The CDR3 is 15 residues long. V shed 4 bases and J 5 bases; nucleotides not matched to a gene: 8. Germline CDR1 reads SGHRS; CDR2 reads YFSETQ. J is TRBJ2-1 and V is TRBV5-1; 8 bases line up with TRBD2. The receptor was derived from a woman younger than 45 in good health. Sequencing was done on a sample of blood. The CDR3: CASSPWTSRNNEQFF. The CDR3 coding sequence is TGCGCCAGCAGCCCGTGGACTAGCAGGAACAATGAGCAGTTCTTC.